This T cell receptor (beta chain) was captured by sequencing in a study of cytomegalovirus exposure and HLA in healthy donors. Notes on this clone: The antigen is not known.

This PCR relied on a set of 60 Vbeta primers and 13 Jbeta primers. Original methodology: As a later analysis found, there were 70 million to 90 million unique TCR beta chains, of which about 10 million were shared. The table came from immunoSEQ multiplex PCR; TCRdb's copy has only in-frame clones and leaves some out. V, J and clone size are taken as reported in that table, and D and trimming were inferred from the DNA itself. The sample holds 100,000 to 150,000 clones; around three quarters are singletons and the top ten take 7.5% to 9.5%. The length of the CDR3 is 13 residues. The germline gives CDR1 SGHRS, CDR2 YFSETQ. Between the trimmed V and J ends, which lost 3 bases and 6 bases, there was a span of 12 bases. Broader study findings: When a later analysis was performed, an Asian-associated ancestry cluster reportedly had fewer N-insertions than the approximately 690-donor mean. Cytomegalovirus association was assigned to approximately 160 TCR beta chains. A later analysis by the authors found several of the most significant clusters apparently linked to common viral pathogens.

The receptor was isolated from a man aged 25-40 years in good health and CMV-seropositive. This chain links TRBV5-1 with TRBJ1-1, with D possibly matching TRBD1 (6 bases). Sequencing was done on a sample of PBMCs. CDR3: CASSYSGQSEAFF. The DNA of the CDR3 is TGCGCCAGCAGCTACTCAGGACAGTCTGAAGCTTTCTTT.